The clone carrying this T cell receptor beta chain has only a few counts. V lost 5 bases and J 7 bases, leaving 11 bases between the germline ends. The CDR3 contains 13 residues. CDR1 and CDR2 (germline): SGHTA, FQGNSA. Co-extracting RNA and DNA was done with roughly 17-33 mg of unsorted bulk tissue as input. Without exception, tumor samples held over 90% viable tumor cells. This sample is drawn from a study of tumor-infiltrating lymphocytes in primary liver carcinoma. Across the study: Stage T1-T3 N0M0 tumors measured about 4.2 to 10 cm at most.

Researchers generated TCR beta cDNA from roughly 500 ng of total RNA, relying on a constant-region primer. For TCR beta, libraries were produced by three nested multiplex PCR rounds using slightly modified ARM-PCR. The first two PCR rounds used TRBV1-TRBV30 forward primers with a C-beta reverse primer, about 10 cycles each. TCRdb re-analysed the multiplex PCR reads in MiXCR, keeping a single row per CDR3 protein. Of approximately 92,000 distinct CDR3 sequences listed, 55% to 75% were seen once; the top ten hold 9.5%. The sequenced material came from liver tumor tissue from sampling region 5. Subset defined: tumor region T5, tumor centre. The TCR originated in a woman in her fifties or sixties with primary liver carcinoma and hepatitis B virus infection. V and J are TRBV7-2 and TRBJ1-4; tentatively, D is TRBD1 (6 bases). CDR3 amino acids: CASSGGRGEKLFF. The CDR3 coding sequence is TGTGCCAGCAGCGGGGGCAGGGGTGAAAAACTGTTTTTT.